This T cell receptor (beta chain) originates from a study of blood T cells in healthy people across ages. A second PCR of about 6 to 11 cycles used a sample-barcoded 5' primer and a J-beta primer mix. Each sample provided no less than 2.5 million CDR3-containing paired-end reads. Via MiXCR, TCRdb re-called the 5' RACE reads, giving one row per CDR3 protein. The repertoire holds over 550,000 distinct CDR3 sequences, with 25% to 35% as singletons. V shed 1 base and J 11 bases; nucleotides not matched to a gene: 16. CDR3 size: 16 residues. The germline CDR1 and CDR2 sequences are SGHTA and FQGNSA. This clonotype was counted many times. Its cognate antigen is unknown. A much larger clone lies a single base off, so this may be a read error. Findings and caveats of the study: Getting older went along with TCR beta diversity per million T cells dropping roughly linearly.

The sequence derives from a woman aged 80 or over in good health. Sequencing used blood. The chain couples TRBV7-2 to TRBJ2-5, with TRBD2 matching over 7 bases. The CDR3, as DNA: TGTGCCAGCAGCTTAGACCTAGCGGCTAGATACAATGAGCAGTACTTC. Protein product: CASSLDLAARYNEQYF.